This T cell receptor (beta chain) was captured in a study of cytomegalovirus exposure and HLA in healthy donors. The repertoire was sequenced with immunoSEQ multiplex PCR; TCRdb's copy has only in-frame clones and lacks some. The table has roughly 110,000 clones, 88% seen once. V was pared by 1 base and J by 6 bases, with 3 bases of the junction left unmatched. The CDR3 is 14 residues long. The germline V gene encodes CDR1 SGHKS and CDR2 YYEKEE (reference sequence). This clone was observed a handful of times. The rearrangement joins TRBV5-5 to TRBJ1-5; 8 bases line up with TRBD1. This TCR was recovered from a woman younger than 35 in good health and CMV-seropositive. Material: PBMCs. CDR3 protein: CASSLRQGTQPQHF. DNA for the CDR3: TGTGCCAGCAGCTTGAGACAGGGGACTCAGCCCCAGCATTTT.